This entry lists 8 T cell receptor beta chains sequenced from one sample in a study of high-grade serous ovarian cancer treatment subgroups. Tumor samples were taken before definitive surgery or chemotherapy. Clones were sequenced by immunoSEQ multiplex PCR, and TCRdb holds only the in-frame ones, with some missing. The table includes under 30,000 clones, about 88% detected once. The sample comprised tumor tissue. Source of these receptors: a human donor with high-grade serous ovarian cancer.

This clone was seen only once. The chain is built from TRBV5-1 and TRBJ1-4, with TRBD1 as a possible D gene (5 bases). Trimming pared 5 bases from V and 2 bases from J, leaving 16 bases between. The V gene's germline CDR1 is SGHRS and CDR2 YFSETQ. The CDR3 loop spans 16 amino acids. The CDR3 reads CASRGPTLGTNEKLFF. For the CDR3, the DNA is TGCGCCAGCAGGGGACCAACCCTGGGGACTAATGAAAAACTGTTTTTT.

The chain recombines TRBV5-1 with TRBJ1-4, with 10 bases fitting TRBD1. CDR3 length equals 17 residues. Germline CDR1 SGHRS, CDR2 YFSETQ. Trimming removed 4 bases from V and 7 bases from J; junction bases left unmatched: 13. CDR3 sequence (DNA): TGCGCCAGCAGCCGACAGGGGGCGGTCCGGGGAACTGAAAAACTGTTTTTT. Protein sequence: CASSRQGAVRGTEKLFF.

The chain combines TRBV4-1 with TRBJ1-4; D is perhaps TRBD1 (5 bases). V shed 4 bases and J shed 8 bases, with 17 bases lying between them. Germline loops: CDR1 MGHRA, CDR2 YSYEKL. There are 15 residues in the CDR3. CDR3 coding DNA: TGCGCCAGCAGCCCTCCCCGGCAGGGAGGGGAAAAACTGTTTTTT. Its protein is CASSPPRQGGEKLFF.

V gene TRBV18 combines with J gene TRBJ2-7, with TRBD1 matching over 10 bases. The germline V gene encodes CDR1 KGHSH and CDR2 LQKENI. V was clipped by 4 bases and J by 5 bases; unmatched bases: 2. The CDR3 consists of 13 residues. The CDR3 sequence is CASSRDRGHEQYF. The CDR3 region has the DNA TGTGCCAGCTCACGGGACAGGGGCCACGAGCAGTACTTC.

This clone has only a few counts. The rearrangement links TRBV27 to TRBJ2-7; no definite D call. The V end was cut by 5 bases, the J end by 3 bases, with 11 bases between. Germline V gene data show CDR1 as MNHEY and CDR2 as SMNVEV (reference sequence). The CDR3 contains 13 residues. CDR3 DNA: TGTGCCAGCAGTGCCTCGCTGGGCTACGAGCAGTACTTC. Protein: CASSASLGYEQYF.

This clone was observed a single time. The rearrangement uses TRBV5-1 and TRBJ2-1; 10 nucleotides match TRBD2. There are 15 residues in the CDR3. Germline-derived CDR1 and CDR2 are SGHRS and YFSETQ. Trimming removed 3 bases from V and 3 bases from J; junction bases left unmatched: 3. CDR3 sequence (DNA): TGCGCCAGCAGCTGGGGGACTAGCGACTACAATGAGCAGTTCTTC. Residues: CASSWGTSDYNEQFF.

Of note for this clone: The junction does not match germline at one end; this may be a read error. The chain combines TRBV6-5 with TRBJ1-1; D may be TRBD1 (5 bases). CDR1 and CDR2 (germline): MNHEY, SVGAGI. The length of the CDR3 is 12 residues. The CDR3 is CASSTFGGVASF. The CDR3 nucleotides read TGTGCCAGCAGCACGTTCGGAGGGGTGGCTTCCTTT.

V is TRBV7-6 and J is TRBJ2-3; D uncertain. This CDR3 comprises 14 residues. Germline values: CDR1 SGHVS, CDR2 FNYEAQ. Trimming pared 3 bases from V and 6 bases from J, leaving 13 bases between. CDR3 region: CASSLPGNGDTQYF. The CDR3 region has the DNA TGTGCCAGCAGCTTGCCGGGTAATGGGGATACGCAGTATTTT.